The 10 T cell receptor beta chains below were found in one sample sequenced in a study of T cells after yellow fever vaccination. In TCRdb, the 5' RACE reads were re-called with MiXCR into one record per CDR3 protein. The table includes approximately 260,000 distinct CDR3 sequences, under 15% detected once. Here the sequenced sample was CD4+ T cells sorted from PBMCs, taken 45 days after the yellow fever booster vaccination. These receptors all come from a man aged 25 to 40 who received the YFV17D yellow fever vaccine.

J is TRBJ2-7 and V is TRBV7-2; 9 bases align to TRBD1. This CDR3 contains 15 residues. Germline CDR1 is SGHTA and CDR2 is FQGNSA. V was clipped by 2 bases and J by 2 bases; unmatched bases: 4. This chain's CDR3 is CASSLTGGSAYEQYF. The CDR3 region has the DNA TGTGCCAGCAGCTTAACAGGGGGCTCCGCCTACGAGCAGTACTTC.

This clonotype was detected only a few times. The chain uses TRBV4-3 and TRBJ1-3; TRBD1 matches 9 bases. Losses at the gene ends were 1 base for V and 15 bases for J; bases not matched to a gene: 10. CDR1 LGHNA and CDR2 YSLEER come from the germline V gene. There are 14 residues in the CDR3. CDR3 nucleotide sequence: TGCGCCAGCAGCCAAGTCGCGACAGGGGGTTCGCGATATTTT. Translating it yields CASSQVATGGSRYF.

V and J are TRBV7-2 and TRBJ1-5; 10 bases align to TRBD1. CDR1 SGHTA and CDR2 FQGNSA come from the germline V gene. The CDR3 loop spans 15 amino acids. V dropped 5 bases and J dropped 6; count of bases not matched to a gene: 7. CDR3 in DNA: TGTGCCAGCAGCCCCGGACAGGGGGTAGGTCAGCCCCAGCATTTT. The encoded protein is CASSPGQGVGQPQHF. Supplemented by reference TRBV7-2 and TRBJ1-5, the full variable domain reads GAGVSQSPSNKVTEKGKDVELRCDPISGHTALYWYRQSLGQGLEFLIYFQGNSAPDKSGLPSDRFSAERTGGSVSTLTIQRTQQEDSAVYLCASSPGQGVGQPQHFGDGTRLSIL.

The rearrangement joins TRBV29-1 to TRBJ2-7; the D call may be TRBD1 or TRBD2 (5 bases each). Germline CDR1 and CDR2: SQVTM and ANQGSEA. Trimming stripped 4 bases from V and 3 bases from J, with 19 bases between. The CDR3 runs 15 residues. Here the CDR3 reads CSVAYPGDRYYEQYF. In nucleotides, the CDR3 is TGCAGCGTTGCTTACCCCGGGGACCGATACTACGAGCAGTACTTC.

The J gene is TRBJ2-2, the V gene TRBV30; tentatively, D is TRBD2 (5 bases). This CDR3 has 13 amino acids. Germline CDR1 is GTSNPN and CDR2 is SVGIG (reference sequence). Between the trimmed V and J ends, which lost 7 bases and 5 bases, there was a span of 14 bases. For the CDR3, the DNA is TGTGCCTTCCGGGGAATTGGGACCGGGGAGCTGTTTTTT. Translated, it gives CAFRGIGTGELFF.

This clonotype was detected only a few times. The chain uses TRBV20-1 and TRBJ2-7, with TRBD2 matching over 8 bases. V was pared by 0 bases and J by 5 bases, with 6 bases of the junction left unmatched. The CDR3 extends over 14 amino acids. CDR1 DFQATT and CDR2 SNEGSKA come from the germline V gene (reference sequence). The DNA of the CDR3 is TGCAGTGCTAGAGATTTGGCGGGAGGTGACGAGCAGTACTTC. Amino acid sequence: CSARDLAGGDEQYF.

This clonotype has more than one count but fewer than ten. The CDR3 spells CSVVGEWGAYEQYF. DNA of the CDR3: TGCAGCGTTGTTGGGGAATGGGGCGCCTACGAGCAGTACTTC. The J gene is TRBJ2-7, the V gene TRBV29-1, with a weak D call TRBD1 (5 bases). CDR1 and CDR2 from the germline V gene are SQVTM and ANQGSEA. The CDR3 runs 14 residues. Between the trimmed V and J ends, which lost 4 bases and 2 bases, there was a span of 15 bases.

The chain recombines TRBV12-3 or TRBV12-4 with TRBJ2-1; TRBD2 matches at 10 bases. CDR3 size: 15 residues. V dropped 4 bases and J dropped 4; count of bases not matched to a gene: 4. CDR3 protein: CASSSSGGRYNEQFF. CDR3 DNA: TGTGCCAGCAGTTCTAGCGGGGGCAGGTACAATGAGCAGTTCTTC.

The V and J genes are TRBV19 and TRBJ2-1, with 7 bases aligning to TRBD2. Germline V gene sequence: CDR1 LNHDA, CDR2 SQIVND (reference sequence). The CDR3 sequence is 17 residues long. V lost 3 bases to trimming and J lost 1 base; unmatched junction nucleotides: 9. The CDR3 bases are TGTGCCAGTAGTATCAGAATTAACGGGAGGTCCTACAATGAGCAGTTCTTC. Protein product: CASSIRINGRSYNEQFF. The full variable domain, its missing parts supplied by reference TRBV19 and TRBJ2-1, is DGGITQSPKYLFRKEGQNVTLSCEQNLNHDAMYWYRQDPGQGLRLIYYSQIVNDFQKGDIAEGYSVSREKKESFPLTVTSAQKNPTAFYLCASSIRINGRSYNEQFFGPGTRLTVL.

V and J are TRBV20-1 and TRBJ2-1, with 8 bases identical to TRBD1. Germline-derived CDR1 and CDR2 are DFQATT and SNEGSKA (reference sequence). The CDR3 consists of 12 residues. Trimming took 5 bases from V and 8 from J; bases not matched to a gene: 5. For the CDR3, the DNA is TGCAGTGCTCAAGACAGGGGTTATGAGCAGTTCTTC. Translation gives CSAQDRGYEQFF.